The entry below gives a single TCR beta chain sequence along with its context. Some clones are missing from TCRdb's copy, which holds only in-frame ones; the method was immunoSEQ multiplex PCR. The data show hundreds of thousands of clones, about 90% seen once. The CDR3 is made up of 16 amino acids. Germline loops: CDR1 MNHNY, CDR2 SVGAGI (reference sequence). The V gene end was trimmed by 6 bases and the J gene end by 7 bases; junction bases not matched to a gene: 10. This sample was included in a study of shared T cell receptors in the human thymus. The same specimen was also included in a second study, on human thymus T cells. That work adds: Thymic and blood repertoires appeared to display a bias in their usage of V and J genes. Unrelated individuals were reported by related research to share highly overlapping thymic repertoires.

Sequencing was done on a sample of thymocytes. This receptor was obtained from a boy younger than two with a congenital heart defect. This chain connects TRBV6-6 to TRBJ1-5, with 12 bases aligning to TRBD1. The DNA for the CDR3 is TGTGCCAGCAGCGGGACAGGGGGCGGTTCGGGGCAGCCCCAGCATTTT. It yields the protein CASSGTGGGSGQPQHF.